This T cell receptor (beta chain) was recorded in a study of T cell responses to AZD1222 COVID-19 vaccine. General study findings and limits: Spike regions recognized by vaccine-associated CD4 TCRs spanned the protein, led by 160-218 and 743-854.

Remarks on this clone: Its target is unknown.

Data came from immunoSEQ multiplex PCR; TCRdb stores just in-frame clones and leaves some out. The profile covers roughly 140,000 clones, with under 95% appearing a single time and 2.5% to 3.5% taken by the ten largest. The V segment lost 5 bases and the J segment 4 bases; nucleotides outside the gene matches: 12. Germline-derived CDR1 and CDR2 are SGHTA and FQGTGA. This CDR3 has 17 amino acids. The V call is TRBV7-3, the J call TRBJ2-2; 8 positions agree with TRBD2. The sequence was collected from an adult who received the AZD1222 COVID-19 vaccine. The starting material was peripheral blood, obtained 28 days after the second AZD1222 dose. CDR3 sequence (DNA): TGTGCCAGCAGCCCCGCGGGGGGCGCGGGGTCCACCGGGGAGCTGTTTTTT. This codes for CASSPAGGAGSTGELFF. The complete variable domain, with remaining parts taken from reference TRBV7-3 and TRBJ2-2, reads GAGVSQTPSNKVTEKGKYVELRCDPISGHTALYWYRQSLGQGPEFLIYFQGTGAADDSGLPNDRFFAVRPEGSVSTLKIQRTERGDSAVYLCASSPAGGAGSTGELFFGEGSRLTVL.